The 9 T cell receptor beta chains below were found in one sample sequenced in a study of cytomegalovirus exposure and HLA in healthy donors. The PCR was carried out with 60 Vbeta primers and 13 Jbeta primers. Produced via immunoSEQ multiplex PCR; TCRdb's table is partial and in-frame only. In the table there are some 160,000 clones, roughly 83% of which are singletons. Sample: PBMCs. The receptors shown here come from a woman under 30 in good health and CMV-seronegative.

The chain has TRBV5-1 and TRBJ2-7; 11 nucleotides agree with TRBD1. V lost 0 bases to trimming and J lost 6 bases; unmatched junction nucleotides: 5. The CDR3 runs to 15 residues. CDR1 SGHRS and CDR2 YFSETQ come from the germline V gene. The CDR3 sequence is CASSLAGTGGSEQYF. The CDR3 bases are TGCGCCAGCAGCTTGGCCGGGACAGGGGGTTCCGAGCAGTACTTC.

V gene TRBV10-2 combines with J gene TRBJ1-2; D call uncertain. This CDR3 is built from 17 residues. Trimming removed 6 bases from V and 4 bases from J, with 24 bases in between. CDR1 is WSHSY, CDR2 SAAADI, per germline. The CDR3 nucleotides are TGCGCCAGCAGCCCGGATATCGACACCTATCTGTTCTATGGCTACACCTTC. It is translated as CASSPDIDTYLFYGYTF.

The gene calls are TRBV27 and TRBJ1-4; 8 bases are shared with TRBD1. CDR3 length: 14 residues. Germline CDR1 MNHEY, CDR2 SMNVEV (reference sequence). The V and J ends lost 2 bases and 14 bases, in that order; junction bases with no gene match: 10. CDR3 sequence: CASSLNMRDRSLFF. The DNA of the CDR3 is TGTGCCAGCAGTTTAAATATGAGGGACAGGTCCCTGTTTTTT.

The J gene is TRBJ2-7, the V gene TRBV28; TRBD1 might be the D (5 bases). CDR1 is MDHEN and CDR2 is SYDVKM in the germline V gene. V was trimmed by 6 bases and J by 2 bases, leaving 14 bases between them. The CDR3 runs 14 residues. CDR3 DNA sequence: TGTGCCAGCAGGGAAGACAGTTTAACCTACGAGCAGTACTTC. Translation gives CASREDSLTYEQYF.

This chain joins TRBV30 and TRBJ1-2; D gene ambiguous. The CDR3 length is 10 residues. Germline CDR1 GTSNPN, CDR2 SVGIG (reference sequence). Trimming cost V 4 bases and J 8 bases, with 8 bases left between them. CDR3 amino acids: CAWKFGGYTF. CDR3 nucleotide sequence: TGTGCCTGGAAGTTTGGCGGCTACACCTTC.

The J gene is TRBJ1-4, the V gene TRBV7-2; no clear D gene. V gave up 5 bases and J gave up 12 bases, with 16 bases separating them. From germline, CDR1 is SGHTA and CDR2 FQGNSA. This CDR3 spans 13 amino acids. The DNA of the CDR3 is TGTGCCAGCAGCGAACAGACCGCTTCCGAACTGTTTTTT. The encoded protein is CASSEQTASELFF. The full variable domain, with the rest looked up from reference TRBV7-2 and TRBJ1-4, is GAGVSQSPSNKVTEKGKDVELRCDPISGHTALYWYRQSLGQGLEFLIYFQGNSAPDKSGLPSDRFSAERTGGSVSTLTIQRTQQEDSAVYLCASSEQTASELFFGSGTQLSVL.

The genes are TRBV27 and TRBJ1-1; D not certain. Germline loops: CDR1 MNHEY, CDR2 SMNVEV (reference sequence). V was trimmed by 3 bases and J by 2 bases, leaving 7 bases between them. The CDR3 covers 13 residues. Written as DNA, the CDR3 is TGTGCCAGCAGTTTGGGGAGTAACACTGAAGCTTTCTTT. This codes for CASSLGSNTEAFF.

The chain is built from TRBV14 and TRBJ2-5, with a weak D call TRBD2 (5 bases). CDR1 and CDR2 (germline): SGHDN, FVKESK. This CDR3 spans 15 amino acids. V was cut by 2 bases and J by 7 bases, with 17 bases left in between. Here the CDR3 DNA reads TGTGCCAGCAGCCAATCCTCACCGGGCCGGGGGACCCAGTACTTC. Its protein product is CASSQSSPGRGTQYF.

CDR3 loop: CASSLSGGVEFF. DNA of the CDR3: TGTGCCAGCAGCTTGTCAGGCGGGGTGGAGTTCTTC. The chain recombines TRBV5-4 with TRBJ2-1; the D gene is possibly TRBD2 (6 bases). Germline loops: CDR1 SGHNT, CDR2 YYREEE (reference sequence). The CDR3 consists of 12 residues. V lost 1 base and J lost 14, with 13 bases in between.